These 19 T cell receptor beta chains share one sample of origin, sequenced in a study of shared T cell receptors in the human thymus. TCRdb keeps only in-frame clones here, not all; method: immunoSEQ multiplex PCR. The sample yields 700,000 or so clones, 70% to 90% seen once. Separately, the same data were catalogued under a study of human thymus T cells.

The sample comprised thymocytes. Receptors were obtained from a girl under three years old with a congenital heart defect.

The V call is TRBV19, the J call TRBJ1-1; perhaps TRBD1 as D (5 bases). V was cut by 0 bases and J by 2 bases, with 13 bases left in between. CDR1 is LNHDA and CDR2 is SQIVND in the germline V gene (reference sequence). CDR3 length equals 16 residues. The chain's CDR3 is CASSIDLQGGNTEAFF. As DNA, the CDR3 is TGTGCCAGTAGTATAGATCTGCAGGGAGGCAACACTGAAGCTTTCTTT.

The table lists this clone with a count of one. The chain uses TRBV14 and TRBJ2-7; D possibly corresponds to TRBD1 (6 bases). The CDR3 length is 14 residues. Looked up from germline, CDR1 is SGHDN and CDR2 is FVKESK. Between the trimmed V and J ends, which lost 4 bases and 3 bases, there was a span of 13 bases. Written as DNA, the CDR3 is TGTGCCAGCAGCCCAACAGGGCGGGTCTACGAGCAGTACTTC. Translating gives CASSPTGRVYEQYF. Looking up the rest from reference TRBV14 and TRBJ2-7 gives the full variable domain: EAGVTQFPSHSVIEKGQTVTLRCDPISGHDNLYWYRRVMGKEIKFLLHFVKESKQDESGMPNNRFLAERTGGTYSTLKVQPAELEDSGVYFCASSPTGRVYEQYFGPGTRLTVT.

The chain joins TRBV27 to TRBJ1-2, with a tentative D call TRBD1 (6 bases). The CDR3 has 18 residues. From germline, CDR1 is MNHEY and CDR2 SMNVEV (reference sequence). V gave up 4 bases and J gave up 1 base, with 22 bases separating them. The CDR3: CASSSDSFVELGNYGYTF. The CDR3 DNA reads TGTGCCAGCAGTTCGGACAGTTTTGTCGAATTGGGTAACTATGGCTACACCTTC.

This chain uses TRBV7-6 with TRBJ2-3; 13 bases align to TRBD2. Trimming took 5 bases from V and 5 from J; bases not matched to a gene: 10. CDR1 is SGHVS, CDR2 FNYEAQ, per germline. CDR3 length equals 17 residues. The CDR3 region has the DNA TGTGCCAGCAGCCGAACTACTAGCGGGGGGGCCCAAGATACGCAGTATTTT. As protein: CASSRTTSGGAQDTQYF.

This chain connects TRBV7-2 to TRBJ1-2, with 9 bases that match TRBD1. This CDR3 comprises 17 residues. After removal of 6 bases from V and 8 bases from J, the junction contained 19 bases not matched to a gene. CDR1 is SGHTA and CDR2 is FQGNSA in the germline V gene. The CDR3 protein is CASRTHPLKGQGYGYTF. CDR3 coding DNA: TGTGCCAGCAGAACCCACCCCCTGAAGGGACAGGGCTACGGCTACACCTTC.

V and J are TRBV5-1 and TRBJ1-2; 10 nucleotides match TRBD1. The trim removed 5 bases at V and 5 bases at J, leaving 6 bases unmatched. There are 14 residues in the CDR3. Germline lookup yields CDR1 SGHRS and CDR2 YFSETQ. CDR3 nucleotide sequence: TGCGCCAGCAGGACCGACAGGGGGCCGTATGGCTACACCTTC. Its translation: CASRTDRGPYGYTF.

V gene TRBV7-8 combines with J gene TRBJ1-1, with TRBD1 identical over 7 bases. This CDR3 is 15 amino acids long. Trimming cost V 5 bases and J 2 bases; bases outside gene matches: 8. Germline CDR1 and CDR2: SGHVS and FQNEAQ. Here the CDR3 DNA reads TGTGCCAGCAGCCGCCGGGACAGCCTTAACACTGAAGCTTTCTTT. Translation gives CASSRRDSLNTEAFF.

The V call is TRBV4-3, the J call TRBJ1-4; D uncertain. Germline loops: CDR1 LGHNA, CDR2 YSLEER. This CDR3 contains 15 residues. The V end was cut by 1 base, the J end by 5 bases, with 11 bases between. The CDR3 nucleotides are TGCGCCAGCAGCCAAGGAGACACCCACAATGAAAAACTGTTTTTT. It specifies CASSQGDTHNEKLFF.

CDR3 sequence reads: CASSSRPDYEQYF. As DNA, the CDR3 is TGTGCCAGCAGTTCCAGGCCGGACTACGAGCAGTACTTC. This chain joins TRBV28 and TRBJ2-7; D is ambiguous. The V and J ends lost 4 bases and 3 bases respectively, with 10 bases between them. Germline V gene data show CDR1 as MDHEN and CDR2 as SYDVKM. CDR3 length: 13 residues.

The chain carries TRBV9 and TRBJ2-3, with 8 bases aligning to TRBD1. V lost 4 bases and J lost 1; bases outside the gene matches: 8. Germline V gene lookup returns CDR1 SGDLS and CDR2 YYNGEE. This CDR3 spans 16 amino acids. As DNA, the CDR3 is TGTGCCAGCAGCTCCTATCCGGGACAGGGCACAGATACGCAGTATTTT. Protein product: CASSSYPGQGTDTQYF.

The chain couples TRBV19 to TRBJ2-1; 16 bases are shared with TRBD2. From germline, CDR1 is LNHDA and CDR2 SQIVND (reference sequence). This CDR3 is 19 amino acids long. Losses at the gene ends were 4 bases for V and 2 bases for J; bases not matched to a gene: 8. The CDR3 DNA is TGTGCCAGTAGTAACGGCGGGACTAGCGGGGGGGAAGCCTACAATGAGCAGTTCTTC. Its protein product is CASSNGGTSGGEAYNEQFF.

This chain joins TRBV7-9 and TRBJ1-2; maybe TRBD1 (6 bases). Germline V gene lookup returns CDR1 SEHNR and CDR2 FQNEAQ (reference sequence). The CDR3 spans 14 residues. The V end lost 1 base, the J end lost 8 bases, and 14 bases lay between the germline ends. CDR3 nucleotide sequence: TGTGCCAGCAGCTTAGACAGGGCCTCAGGCGGCTACACCTTC. Residues: CASSLDRASGGYTF.

This chain uses TRBV9 with TRBJ1-2, with 8 positions matching TRBD1. The CDR3 runs to 16 residues. Trimming at V came to 0 bases and at J to 3 bases, leaving 7 bases not matched to a gene. CDR1 and CDR2 (germline): SGDLS, YYNGEE. The CDR3 region has the DNA TGTGCCAGCAGCGTAGGGACAGGGTCCACCGACTATGGCTACACCTTC. Residues: CASSVGTGSTDYGYTF.

Here the CDR3 reads CASGHGALYEQYF. The DNA of the CDR3 is TGTGCCAGCGGACACGGAGCACTTTACGAGCAGTACTTC. The chain joins TRBV6-1 to TRBJ2-7; D possibly corresponds to TRBD1 (5 bases). Germline V gene data show CDR1 as MNHNS and CDR2 as SASEGT. V lost 8 bases and J lost 4, with 15 bases in between. The CDR3 runs 13 residues.

The rearrangement joins TRBV12-5 to TRBJ2-5; 10 bases align to TRBD1. Germline CDR1 is LGHNT and CDR2 is FRNRAP. CDR3 length: 17 amino acids. Trimming took 5 bases from V and 0 from J; bases not matched to a gene: 9. The CDR3 reads CASGHTRDRGHQETQYF. The CDR3 coding sequence is TGTGCTAGTGGTCACACCCGGGACAGGGGCCACCAAGAGACCCAGTACTTC.

This clone has more than one count but fewer than ten. The V and J genes are TRBV5-1 and TRBJ2-3; D may be TRBD1 (5 bases). This CDR3 has 17 amino acids. V was cut by 4 bases and J by 6 bases, with 24 bases left in between. The germline gives CDR1 SGHRS, CDR2 YFSETQ. This CDR3 is CASSQNGRVSTRDTQYF. The CDR3 nucleotides are TGCGCCAGCAGCCAAAACGGCAGGGTTTCCACAAGGGATACGCAGTATTTT.

V usage is TRBV19 and J usage is TRBJ2-4, with 9 bases matching TRBD1. Germline assignment: CDR1 LNHDA and CDR2 SQIVND (reference sequence). Trimming took 6 bases from V and 0 from J; bases not matched to a gene: 12. The CDR3 length is 18 residues. CDR3 bases: TGTGCCAGTAGCATGGGACAGGGCGATAGATTAGCCAAAAACATTCAGTACTTC. Amino acid sequence: CASSMGQGDRLAKNIQYF. The full variable domain, in which reference TRBV19 and TRBJ2-4 provide the parts outside the CDR3, is DGGITQSPKYLFRKEGQNVTLSCEQNLNHDAMYWYRQDPGQGLRLIYYSQIVNDFQKGDIAEGYSVSREKKESFPLTVTSAQKNPTAFYLCASSMGQGDRLAKNIQYFGAGTRLSVL.

The rearrangement uses TRBV9 and TRBJ2-3, with unresolved D. The germline V and J ends were trimmed by 0 bases and 3 bases, with 8 bases remaining between them. Germline V gene sequence: CDR1 SGDLS, CDR2 YYNGEE. The CDR3 sequence is 14 residues long. The CDR3 sequence: CASSVGPRTDTQYF. DNA of the CDR3: TGTGCCAGCAGCGTAGGCCCCAGGACAGATACGCAGTATTTT.

The chain has TRBV7-9 and TRBJ1-1; tentatively, D is TRBD1 (6 bases). Germline lookup yields CDR1 SEHNR and CDR2 FQNEAQ (reference sequence). Deletions cut 5 bases from V and 4 bases from J, with 20 bases between. The CDR3 is 16 residues long. The CDR3 sequence is CASSTISGTRGTEAFF. CDR3 DNA sequence: TGTGCCAGCAGCACCATAAGTGGGACCAGGGGCACTGAAGCTTTCTTT.